Listed below are T cell receptor beta chains from one sample, sequenced in a study of cytomegalovirus exposure and HLA in healthy donors. TCRdb's copy holds only in-frame clones and misses some; the assay was immunoSEQ multiplex PCR. The sample has 200,000 to 250,000 clones; 82% are singletons. The sample comprised PBMCs. These receptors originate from a woman aged 40 to 50 in good health and CMV-seropositive. Each CDR3 is given with its conserved first and last residue. Each record gives: V gene, clone size, J gene, CDR3 length, D gene, CDR3 DNA, CDR3 protein. The D gene is left open where the match is weak. Rows give clone size only sometimes, using once, few, many, or a class for an expanded clone.

V gene: TRBV5-1
clone size: NA
J gene: TRBJ2-3
CDR3 length: 17
D gene: TRBD2
CDR3 DNA: TGCGCCAGCAGCCACGGACTATCCGGGGGGGCAACAGATACGCAGTATTTT
CDR3 protein: CASSHGLSGGATDTQYF

V gene: TRBV5-6
clone size: NA
J gene: TRBJ2-5
CDR3 length: 17
D gene: TRBD2
CDR3 DNA: TGTGCCAGCAGCTTCCTTGGGGCGGCGGGAGGACAAGAGACCCAGTACTTC
CDR3 protein: CASSFLGAAGGQETQYF

V gene: TRBV19
clone size: NA
J gene: TRBJ1-5
CDR3 length: 15
D gene: NA
CDR3 DNA: TGTGCCAGTAGTATTCAGGCGCAAGGCAATCAGCCCCAGCATTTT
CDR3 protein: CASSIQAQGNQPQHF

V gene: TRBV9
clone size: NA
J gene: TRBJ1-5
CDR3 length: 14
D gene: NA
CDR3 DNA: TGTGCCAGCAGCGTAGGGAGGGGAGATCAGCCCCAGCATTTT
CDR3 protein: CASSVGRGDQPQHF

V gene: TRBV2
clone size: once
J gene: TRBJ1-1
CDR3 length: 11
D gene: NA
CDR3 DNA: TGTGCCAGCAGTGAAGGGGTGGGCGCTTTCTTT
CDR3 protein: CASSEGVGAFF

V gene: TRBV11-2
clone size: NA
J gene: TRBJ2-7
CDR3 length: 16
D gene: NA
CDR3 DNA: TGTGCCAGCAGCTTAAGAGCGGGCCCAACCCCTTACGAGCAGTACTTC
CDR3 protein: CASSLRAGPTPYEQYF

V gene: TRBV6-5
clone size: NA
J gene: TRBJ2-3
CDR3 length: 14
D gene: TRBD1
CDR3 DNA: TGTGCCAGCAACACGGACAGGGGAACAGATACGCAGTATTTT
CDR3 protein: CASNTDRGTDTQYF

V gene: TRBV7-2
clone size: NA
J gene: TRBJ1-1
CDR3 length: 17
D gene: TRBD1
CDR3 DNA: TGTGCCAGCAGCCCCGGACAGGGGGCGATAATCGTCACTGAAGCTTTCTTT
CDR3 protein: CASSPGQGAIIVTEAFF

V gene: TRBV5-1
clone size: NA
J gene: TRBJ2-1
CDR3 length: 14
D gene: TRBD1
CDR3 DNA: TGCGCCAGCAGCTTCAGGGGGCCCTACAATGAGCAGTTCTTC
CDR3 protein: CASSFRGPYNEQFF

V gene: TRBV9
clone size: NA
J gene: TRBJ2-7
CDR3 length: 14
D gene: TRBD1
CDR3 DNA: TGTGCCAGCAGCCCAGGACAGGGGGCCTACGAGCAGTACTTC
CDR3 protein: CASSPGQGAYEQYF

V gene: TRBV6-5
clone size: NA
J gene: TRBJ1-2
CDR3 length: 13
D gene: NA
CDR3 DNA: TGTGCCAGCAGCCCCGCCAGGGCGTATGGCTACACCTTC
CDR3 protein: CASSPARAYGYTF

V gene: TRBV5-1
clone size: NA
J gene: TRBJ1-1
CDR3 length: 13
D gene: NA
CDR3 DNA: TGCGCCAGCAGACAGGACCTGAACACTGAAGCTTTCTTT
CDR3 protein: CASRQDLNTEAFF

V gene: TRBV5-4
clone size: NA
J gene: TRBJ2-3
CDR3 length: 15
D gene: NA
CDR3 DNA: TGTGCCAGCAGCATAGGTAACCAGGCAACAGATACGCAGTATTTT
CDR3 protein: CASSIGNQATDTQYF

V gene: TRBV7-9
clone size: NA
J gene: TRBJ2-1
CDR3 length: 14
D gene: NA
CDR3 DNA: TGTGCCAGCAGCTTCACGGGGAACTACAATGAGCAGTTCTTC
CDR3 protein: CASSFTGNYNEQFF

V gene: TRBV11-2
clone size: NA
J gene: TRBJ2-2
CDR3 length: 16
D gene: NA
CDR3 DNA: TGTGCCAGCAGCTTAGTGCCGGGAGTGAACACCGGGGAGCTGTTTTTT
CDR3 protein: CASSLVPGVNTGELFF

V gene: TRBV4-3
clone size: few
J gene: TRBJ1-6
CDR3 length: 16
D gene: TRBD1
CDR3 DNA: TGCGCCAGCAGCCAAGAGTCTGGGACAGGGGGTTCACCCCTCCACTTT
CDR3 protein: CASSQESGTGGSPLHF

V gene: TRBV9
clone size: NA
J gene: TRBJ2-5
CDR3 length: 16
D gene: NA
CDR3 DNA: TGTGCCAGCAGCGCCGATATTGGTAAGCGGCAAGAGACCCAGTACTTC
CDR3 protein: CASSADIGKRQETQYF

V gene: TRBV30
clone size: NA
J gene: TRBJ1-1
CDR3 length: 13
D gene: NA
CDR3 DNA: TGTGCCTGGAGAACAGGGCCGAACACTGAAGCTTTCTTT
CDR3 protein: CAWRTGPNTEAFF

V gene: TRBV7-8
clone size: NA
J gene: TRBJ1-5
CDR3 length: 12
D gene: NA
CDR3 DNA: TGTGCCAGCAGCCCAGGGGATCAGCCCCAGCATTTT
CDR3 protein: CASSPGDQPQHF

V gene: TRBV4-1
clone size: NA
J gene: TRBJ2-3
CDR3 length: 14
D gene: NA
CDR3 DNA: TGCGCCAGCAGCCAAGATCAATCCACAGATACGCAGTATTTT
CDR3 protein: CASSQDQSTDTQYF

V gene: TRBV7-6
clone size: few
J gene: TRBJ2-5
CDR3 length: 16
D gene: TRBD2
CDR3 DNA: TGTGCCAGCAGCTCATCCGGGACTAGACACCAAGAGACCCAGTACTTC
CDR3 protein: CASSSSGTRHQETQYF

V gene: TRBV10-3
clone size: NA
J gene: TRBJ2-3
CDR3 length: 14
D gene: TRBD2
CDR3 DNA: TGTGCCATCAGTGAGCCAAGACTAGCGGATACGCAGTATTTT
CDR3 protein: CAISEPRLADTQYF

V gene: TRBV29-1
clone size: NA
J gene: TRBJ2-7
CDR3 length: 11
D gene: TRBD1
CDR3 DNA: TGCAGCGGCAGGGGGCTCGGTGAGCAGTACTTC
CDR3 protein: CSGRGLGEQYF

V gene: TRBV6-1
clone size: NA
J gene: TRBJ2-1
CDR3 length: 16
D gene: TRBD2
CDR3 DNA: TGTGCCAGCAGTGACCCGGGACTAGCGGGGGCTAATGAGCAGTTCTTC
CDR3 protein: CASSDPGLAGANEQFF

V gene: TRBV7-9
clone size: NA
J gene: TRBJ2-2
CDR3 length: 13
D gene: NA
CDR3 DNA: TGTGCCAGCAGCTTACCGAGGACCGGGGAGCTGTTTTTT
CDR3 protein: CASSLPRTGELFF

V gene: TRBV15
clone size: few
J gene: TRBJ2-7
CDR3 length: 15
D gene: TRBD1
CDR3 DNA: TGTGCCACCAGCAGAGATAGGTCAGGGGGCGGCGAGCAGTACTTC
CDR3 protein: CATSRDRSGGGEQYF